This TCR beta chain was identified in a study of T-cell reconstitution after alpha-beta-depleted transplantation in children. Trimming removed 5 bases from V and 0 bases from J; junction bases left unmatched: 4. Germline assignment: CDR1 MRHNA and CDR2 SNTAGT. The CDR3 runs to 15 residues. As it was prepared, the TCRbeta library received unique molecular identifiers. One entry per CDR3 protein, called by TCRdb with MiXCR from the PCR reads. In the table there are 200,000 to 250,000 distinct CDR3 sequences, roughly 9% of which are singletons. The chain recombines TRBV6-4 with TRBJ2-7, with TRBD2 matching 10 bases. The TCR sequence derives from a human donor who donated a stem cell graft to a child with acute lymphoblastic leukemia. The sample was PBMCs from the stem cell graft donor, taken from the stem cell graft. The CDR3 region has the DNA TGTGCCAGCAGTCGGACTAGCGGTAGCTCCTACGAGCAGTACTTC. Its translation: CASSRTSGSSYEQYF.